This T cell receptor (beta chain) was captured in a study of blood T cell repertoires in COVID-19. Study-level information: Donors in the United States, Italy and Spain gave samples during acute or convalescent COVID-19. PBMCs, B-cell-depleted T cells, or T cells provided the cDNA or gDNA that made up the material.

V lost 5 bases, J lost 0 bases, and 3 bases stayed unmatched. The CDR3 runs 15 residues. Germline CDR1 SGHAT, CDR2 FQNNGV. The study drew participants aged roughly 18 to 95 years from roughly 25 US areas. In the authors' methods: Reference gene primer amplification in the assay estimated nucleated cell counts. Clones were read by immunoSEQ multiplex PCR, and TCRdb kept only the in-frame ones, dropping some. V and J calls and clone size are copied from that table; D and trimming were computed from the DNA. Of 200,000 to 250,000 clones listed, approximately 90% were seen once; the top ten hold about 1.6%.

The rearrangement joins TRBV11-2 to TRBJ2-2; TRBD1 matches at 7 bases. This sequence originates from a man in his forties or fifties who had recovered from COVID-19. The sample taken for sequencing was PBMCs or T cells enriched from blood (not recorded which). This chain's CDR3 is CASSEQGPNTGELFF. The CDR3 nucleotides are TGTGCCAGCAGCGAACAGGGGCCGAACACCGGGGAGCTGTTTTTT.